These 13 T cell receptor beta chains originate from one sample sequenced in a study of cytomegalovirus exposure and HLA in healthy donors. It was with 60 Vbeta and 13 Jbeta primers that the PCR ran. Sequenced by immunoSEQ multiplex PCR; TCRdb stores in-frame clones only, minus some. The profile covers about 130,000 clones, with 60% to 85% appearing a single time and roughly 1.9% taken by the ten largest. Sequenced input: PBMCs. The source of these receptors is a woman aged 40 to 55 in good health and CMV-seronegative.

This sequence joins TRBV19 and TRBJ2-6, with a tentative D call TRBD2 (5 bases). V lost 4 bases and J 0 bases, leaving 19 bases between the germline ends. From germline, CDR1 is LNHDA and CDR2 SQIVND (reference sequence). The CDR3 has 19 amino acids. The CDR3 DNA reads TGTGCCAGTAGTACGCCCTTGGGGAGAAAGGCCTCTGGGGCCAACGTCCTGACTTTC. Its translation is CASSTPLGRKASGANVLTF.

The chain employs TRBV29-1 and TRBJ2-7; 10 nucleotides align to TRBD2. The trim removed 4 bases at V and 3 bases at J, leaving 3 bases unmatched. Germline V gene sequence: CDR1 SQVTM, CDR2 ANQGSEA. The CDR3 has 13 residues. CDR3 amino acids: CSVAAGGDYEQYF. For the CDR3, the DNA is TGCAGCGTTGCAGCGGGGGGGGACTACGAGCAGTACTTC.

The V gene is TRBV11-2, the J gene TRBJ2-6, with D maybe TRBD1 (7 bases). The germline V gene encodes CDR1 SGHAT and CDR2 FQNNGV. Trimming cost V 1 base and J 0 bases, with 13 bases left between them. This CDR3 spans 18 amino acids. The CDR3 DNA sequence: TGTGCCAGCAGCTTAGGACAGGGACTCCCCTCTGGGGCCAACGTCCTGACTTTC. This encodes CASSLGQGLPSGANVLTF.

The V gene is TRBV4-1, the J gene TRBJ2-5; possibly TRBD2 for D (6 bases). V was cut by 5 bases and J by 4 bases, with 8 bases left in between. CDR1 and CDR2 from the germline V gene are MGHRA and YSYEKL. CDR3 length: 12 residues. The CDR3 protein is CASSGAGETQYF. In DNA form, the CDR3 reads TGCGCCAGCAGCGGAGCGGGAGAGACCCAGTACTTC.

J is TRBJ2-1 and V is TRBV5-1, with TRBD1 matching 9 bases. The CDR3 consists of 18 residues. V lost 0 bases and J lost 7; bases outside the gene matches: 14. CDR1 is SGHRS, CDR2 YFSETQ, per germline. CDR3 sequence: CASSLGSLGGQGGNEQFF. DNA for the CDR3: TGCGCCAGCAGCTTGGGTTCCCTAGGGGGACAGGGCGGTAATGAGCAGTTCTTC. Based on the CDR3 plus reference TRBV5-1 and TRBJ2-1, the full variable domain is KAGVTQTPRYLIKTRGQQVTLSCSPISGHRSVSWYQQTPGQGLQFLFEYFSETQRNKGNFPGRFSGRQFSNSRSEMNVSTLELGDSALYLCASSLGSLGGQGGNEQFFGPGTRLTVL.

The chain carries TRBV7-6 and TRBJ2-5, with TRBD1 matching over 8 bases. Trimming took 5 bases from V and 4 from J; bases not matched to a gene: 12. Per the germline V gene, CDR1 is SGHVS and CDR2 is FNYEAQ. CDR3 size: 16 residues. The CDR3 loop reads CASSPDRVKQGETQYF. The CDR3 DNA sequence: TGTGCCAGCAGCCCGGACAGGGTTAAGCAGGGAGAGACCCAGTACTTC. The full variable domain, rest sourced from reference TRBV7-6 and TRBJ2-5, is GAGVSQSPRYKVTKRGQDVALRCDPISGHVSLYWYRQALGQGPEFLTYFNYEAQQDKSGLPNDRFSAERPEGSISTLTIQRTEQRDSAMYRCASSPDRVKQGETQYFGPGTRLLVL.

The CDR3 nucleotides are TGTGCCAGCAGCCAACGGACAGGAGGCAATCAGCCCCAGCATTTT. This gives the protein CASSQRTGGNQPQHF. This chain uses TRBV4-2 with TRBJ1-5; 7 nucleotides agree with TRBD1. The CDR3 consists of 15 residues. Germline loops: CDR1 LGHNA, CDR2 YNFKEQ. The ends lost 2 bases at V and 2 bases at J; junction bases unmatched: 3.

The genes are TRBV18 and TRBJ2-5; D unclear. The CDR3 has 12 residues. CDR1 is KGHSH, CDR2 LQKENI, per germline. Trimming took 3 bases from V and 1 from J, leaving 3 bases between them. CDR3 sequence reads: CASSPGQETQYF. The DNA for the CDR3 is TGTGCCAGCTCACCCGGCCAAGAGACCCAGTACTTC.

The CDR3 DNA sequence: TGTGCCAGCAGTGGGAGCTACCCTCCCTACGAGCAGTACTTC. Translating gives CASSGSYPPYEQYF. The V call is TRBV25-1, the J call TRBJ2-7; D remains ambiguous. CDR1 and CDR2 from the germline V gene are MGHDK and SYGVNS. Between the trimmed V and J ends, which lost 4 bases and 2 bases, there was a span of 12 bases. CDR3 size: 14 residues.

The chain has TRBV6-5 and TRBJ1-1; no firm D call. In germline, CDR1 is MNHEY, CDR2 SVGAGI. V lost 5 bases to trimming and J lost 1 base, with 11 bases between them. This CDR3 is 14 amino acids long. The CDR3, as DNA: TGTGCCAGCAGTGAATGGCGGTCGAACACTGAAGCTTTCTTT. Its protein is CASSEWRSNTEAFF.

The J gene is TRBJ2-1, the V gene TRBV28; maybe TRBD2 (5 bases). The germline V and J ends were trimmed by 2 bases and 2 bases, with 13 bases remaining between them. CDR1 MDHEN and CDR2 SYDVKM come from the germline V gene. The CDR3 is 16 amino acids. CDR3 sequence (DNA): TGTGCCAGCAGTTTAAAGTGGGGAGAGGCCTACAATGAGCAGTTCTTC. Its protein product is CASSLKWGEAYNEQFF.

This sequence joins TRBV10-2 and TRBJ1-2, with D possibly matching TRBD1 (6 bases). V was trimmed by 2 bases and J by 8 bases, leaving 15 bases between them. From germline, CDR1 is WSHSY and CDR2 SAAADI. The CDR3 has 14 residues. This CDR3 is CASSEGQLGSGYTF. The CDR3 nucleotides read TGCGCCAGCAGTGAGGGACAGCTAGGGAGCGGCTACACCTTC.

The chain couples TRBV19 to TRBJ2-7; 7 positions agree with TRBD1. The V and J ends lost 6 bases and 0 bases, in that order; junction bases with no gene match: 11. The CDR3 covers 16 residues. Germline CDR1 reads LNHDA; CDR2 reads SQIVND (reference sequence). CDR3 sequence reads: CASSLRSGQPSYEQYF. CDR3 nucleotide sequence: TGTGCCAGTAGCCTCCGTTCGGGACAGCCCTCCTACGAGCAGTACTTC.